The rows below give T cell receptor beta chains drawn from one sample of a study of cytomegalovirus exposure and HLA in healthy donors. This table comes from immunoSEQ multiplex PCR, and its TCRdb copy is limited to in-frame clones, with some not included. The sample yields 100,000 to 150,000 clones, over 60% seen once. The sample comprised PBMCs. These receptors were obtained from a man aged 55 to 69 in good health and CMV-seropositive. The CDR3 runs from the conserved cysteine through the conserved F or W. The order of the fields is V gene, J gene, CDR3 protein.

>TRBV5-6|TRBJ2-7
CASSPRGRGRYEQYF
>TRBV15|TRBJ2-7
CATSRDKGREQYF
>TRBV10-3|TRBJ1-6
CASHRVDNSPLHF
>TRBV18|TRBJ2-3
CASSSLPWATSTDTQYF
>TRBV5-1|TRBJ2-7
CASSLYTSGTYEQYF
>TRBV19|TRBJ2-3
CASSTGVSGTDTQYF
>TRBV5-1|TRBJ1-1
CASSFQGYGTEAFF
>TRBV7-8|TRBJ2-1
CASSQGDGAYNEQFF
>TRBV9|TRBJ1-2
CASSVTGLRSYGYTF
>TRBV6-4|TRBJ2-7
CASSDWGYGSGGAVWEQYF
>TRBV19|TRBJ2-2
CASSIGQGAAGELFF
>TRBV6-5|TRBJ1-2
CASSRPDRNYGYTF
>TRBV6-5|TRBJ2-7
CASSYASDRGHRQYF
>TRBV7-9|TRBJ2-7
CASSTGLASPREQYF
>TRBV29-1|TRBJ2-3
CSVILAGGPTDTQYF
>TRBV2|TRBJ1-5
CASNRENNQPQHF
>TRBV27|TRBJ2-3
CASSSSPSGTTTTDTQYF
>TRBV19|TRBJ2-7
CASSRGSDLYEQYF
>TRBV6-1|TRBJ1-2
CASREGQGGYGYTF
>TRBV2|TRBJ2-7
CASTGTRIPYEQYF
>TRBV19|TRBJ1-1
CASNSGGVNTEAFF
>TRBV5-6|TRBJ2-1
CASSLYGARIEQFF
>TRBV7-3|TRBJ2-2
CASSLRTGELFF
>TRBV13|TRBJ2-7
CASSVLAGGPYEQYF
>TRBV18|TRBJ2-2
CASSPRGVDVITGELFF
>TRBV28|TRBJ2-1
CASSSVAGGPSLNNEQFF
>TRBV27|TRBJ1-1
CASTPNGVRVETEAFF